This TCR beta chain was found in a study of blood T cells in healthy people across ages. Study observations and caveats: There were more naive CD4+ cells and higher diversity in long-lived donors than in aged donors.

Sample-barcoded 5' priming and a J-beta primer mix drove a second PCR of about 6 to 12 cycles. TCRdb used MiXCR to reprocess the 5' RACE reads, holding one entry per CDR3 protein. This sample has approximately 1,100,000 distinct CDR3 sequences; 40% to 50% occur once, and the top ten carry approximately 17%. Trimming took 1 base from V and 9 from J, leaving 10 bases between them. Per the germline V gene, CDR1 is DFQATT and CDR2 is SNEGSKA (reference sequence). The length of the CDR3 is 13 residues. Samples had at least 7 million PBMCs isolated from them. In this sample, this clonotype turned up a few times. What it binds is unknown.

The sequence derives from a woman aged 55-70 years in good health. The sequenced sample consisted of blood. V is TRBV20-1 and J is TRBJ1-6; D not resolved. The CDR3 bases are TGCAGTGCTAGAGCGGCAGAGGGTTCACCCCTCCACTTT. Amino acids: CSARAAEGSPLHF.